A selection of T cell receptor beta chains follows, all from one sample in a study of blood T cell repertoires in COVID-19. Assay used: immunoSEQ multiplex PCR; TCRdb lists only in-frame clones, some missing. The sample consists of about 260,000 clones, 80% to 90% of them appearing once. The specimen was PBMCs or T cells enriched from blood (not recorded which). Receptors were obtained from a man aged 25-45 years with acute COVID-19. Both conserved end residues are part of each CDR3. The order of the fields is V gene, J gene, clone size, D gene, CDR3 protein, CDR3 DNA. The D gene is left open where the match is weak. Clone size is stated in some rows and not others, as once, few, many or a class when expanded.

V gene: TRBV11-2
J gene: TRBJ1-4
clone size: NA
D gene: NA
CDR3 protein: CASSPPQGTNEKLFF
CDR3 DNA: TGTGCCAGCAGCCCACCTCAGGGGACTAATGAAAAACTGTTTTTT

V gene: TRBV19
J gene: TRBJ2-1
clone size: NA
D gene: TRBD2
CDR3 protein: CASSIPTSGGGYNEQFF
CDR3 DNA: TGTGCCAGCAGTATCCCTACTAGCGGGGGAGGCTACAATGAGCAGTTCTTC

V gene: TRBV6-2/TRBV6-3
J gene: TRBJ1-5
clone size: NA
D gene: TRBD1
CDR3 protein: CASSRQGTQPQHF
CDR3 DNA: TGTGCCAGCAGTCGACAGGGGACTCAGCCCCAGCATTTT

V gene: TRBV27
J gene: TRBJ1-1
clone size: NA
D gene: TRBD1
CDR3 protein: CASTEQGGTEAFF
CDR3 DNA: TGTGCCAGCACCGAACAGGGGGGAACTGAAGCTTTCTTT

V gene: TRBV7-1
J gene: TRBJ2-1
clone size: NA
D gene: NA
CDR3 protein: CASSSKPKVPNGQGTRKLNNEQFF
CDR3 DNA: TGTGCCAGCAGCTCAAAGCCTAAAGTTCCGAACGGTCAGGGGACCCGCAAGCTCAACAATGAGCAGTTCTTC

V gene: TRBV7-3
J gene: TRBJ2-1
clone size: once
D gene: TRBD2
CDR3 protein: CASSPGTSGSFSYNEQFF
CDR3 DNA: TGTGCCAGCAGCCCCGGGACTAGCGGGAGTTTCTCCTACAATGAGCAGTTCTTC

V gene: TRBV7-9
J gene: TRBJ2-3
clone size: NA
D gene: NA
CDR3 protein: CASSPSLNPIFTDTQYF
CDR3 DNA: TGTGCCAGCAGCCCCTCCTTAAACCCTATCTTCACAGATACGCAGTATTTT

V gene: TRBV28
J gene: TRBJ1-3
clone size: NA
D gene: TRBD1
CDR3 protein: CASSSGQGMDTIYF
CDR3 DNA: TGTGCCAGCAGTTCGGGACAGGGGATGGACACCATATATTTT

V gene: TRBV7-9
J gene: TRBJ2-3
clone size: NA
D gene: TRBD1
CDR3 protein: CASSRDRVTDTQYF
CDR3 DNA: TGTGCCAGCAGCAGGGACAGGGTAACAGATACGCAGTATTTT

V gene: TRBV27
J gene: TRBJ2-1
clone size: NA
D gene: TRBD2
CDR3 protein: CASSLAAGGRGEQFF
CDR3 DNA: TGTGCCAGCAGTTTAGCAGCGGGAGGTAGAGGTGAGCAGTTCTTC

V gene: TRBV5-1
J gene: TRBJ2-4
clone size: NA
D gene: NA
CDR3 protein: CASSLPGENIQYF
CDR3 DNA: TGCGCCAGCAGCTTGCCCGGGGAAAACATTCAGTACTTC

V gene: TRBV19
J gene: TRBJ1-3
clone size: NA
D gene: NA
CDR3 protein: CASSHLRGSGNTIYF
CDR3 DNA: TGTGCCAGTAGCCATCTACGGGGCTCTGGAAACACCATATATTTT

V gene: TRBV19
J gene: TRBJ2-5
clone size: NA
D gene: NA
CDR3 protein: CASSTDSFETQYF
CDR3 DNA: TGTGCCAGTAGTACAGACTCGTTCGAGACCCAGTACTTC

V gene: TRBV19
J gene: TRBJ2-6
clone size: NA
D gene: NA
CDR3 protein: CASQSGGYAGANVLTF
CDR3 DNA: TGTGCCAGTCAGTCGGGGGGCTATGCTGGGGCCAACGTCCTGACTTTC

V gene: TRBV19
J gene: TRBJ1-4
clone size: NA
D gene: TRBD1
CDR3 protein: CASRPGQLNEKLFF
CDR3 DNA: TGTGCCAGTAGACCGGGACAGCTTAATGAAAAACTGTTTTTT

V gene: TRBV18
J gene: TRBJ1-1
clone size: NA
D gene: TRBD1
CDR3 protein: CASSPGTGGADTEAFF
CDR3 DNA: TGTGCCAGCTCACCTGGGACAGGGGGCGCGGACACTGAAGCTTTCTTT

V gene: TRBV14
J gene: TRBJ1-2
clone size: NA
D gene: NA
CDR3 protein: CASSQNPARGYTF
CDR3 DNA: TGTGCCAGCAGCCAAAACCCCGCTCGGGGCTACACCTTC

V gene: TRBV5-1
J gene: TRBJ2-5
clone size: NA
D gene: TRBD2
CDR3 protein: CASSLAGGPRETQYF
CDR3 DNA: TGTGCCAGCAGCTTAGCGGGAGGGCCACGGGAGACCCAGTACTTC

V gene: TRBV5-5
J gene: TRBJ1-5
clone size: NA
D gene: NA
CDR3 protein: CASSLVPTGPQHF
CDR3 DNA: TGTGCCAGCAGCTTGGTTCCTACGGGGCCCCAGCATTTT

V gene: TRBV9
J gene: TRBJ2-2
clone size: NA
D gene: NA
CDR3 protein: CASGSVRPGFDTGELFF
CDR3 DNA: TGTGCCAGCGGTTCAGTCAGACCAGGGTTCGACACCGGGGAGCTGTTTTTT

V gene: TRBV9
J gene: TRBJ1-1
clone size: NA
D gene: NA
CDR3 protein: CASSVATGGSVMNTEAFF
CDR3 DNA: TGTGCCAGCAGCGTAGCTACTGGCGGTAGCGTCATGAACACTGAAGCTTTCTTT

V gene: TRBV28
J gene: TRBJ1-1
clone size: few
D gene: NA
CDR3 protein: CASKSGNTEAFF
CDR3 DNA: TGTGCCAGCAAATCCGGGAACACTGAAGCTTTCTTT